In its sample, the clone carrying this T cell receptor (beta chain) was seen many times. Germline loops: CDR1 KGHSH, CDR2 LQKENI. This CDR3 is built from 15 residues. V lost 6 bases and J lost 1, with 13 bases in between. As to time point: healthy volunteer bleed at 6 weeks. The study extracted total RNA from unfractionated whole blood. The record originates from a study of human T cells and chemical hapten exposure. Original methodology: The median was around 91,000 TCRs per sample, ranging roughly 23,224 to 750,000. MiXCR, run by TCRdb on the RACE reads, gives a single entry per CDR3 protein. The V and J calls follow TCRdb's processing rather than the paper's. The sample gives over 35,000 distinct CDR3 sequences, about 4% of which show up once; roughly 5.9% is in the top ten.

This TCR was sampled from a human donor in good health. Some clones in this sample may be carry-over from other donors' samples. The chain has TRBV18 and TRBJ2-1, with a possible D match to TRBD2 (6 bases). The specimen was whole blood. Here the CDR3 DNA reads TGTGCCAGCTCGGGGAGACGGGAGTCCTACAATGAGCAGTTCTTC. As protein: CASSGRRESYNEQFF.